This T cell receptor beta chain was sequenced in a study of blood T cell repertoires in COVID-19. Produced via immunoSEQ multiplex PCR; TCRdb's table is partial and in-frame only. The sample lists about 50,000 clones; around three quarters were seen once. Germline V CDR1 and CDR2: MNHEY, SVGEGT. The CDR3 contains 12 residues. Trimming cost V 5 bases and J 5 bases, with 8 bases left between them. The source of this sequence is a man between 65 and 80 years old with acute or convalescent COVID-19. Sequencing input: peripheral blood. This sequence joins TRBV6-2 or TRBV6-3 and TRBJ2-3; D perhaps matches TRBD2 (5 bases). The DNA of the CDR3 is TGTGCCAGCAGTACTAGTCTAGATACGCAGTATTTT. It codes for CASSTSLDTQYF.